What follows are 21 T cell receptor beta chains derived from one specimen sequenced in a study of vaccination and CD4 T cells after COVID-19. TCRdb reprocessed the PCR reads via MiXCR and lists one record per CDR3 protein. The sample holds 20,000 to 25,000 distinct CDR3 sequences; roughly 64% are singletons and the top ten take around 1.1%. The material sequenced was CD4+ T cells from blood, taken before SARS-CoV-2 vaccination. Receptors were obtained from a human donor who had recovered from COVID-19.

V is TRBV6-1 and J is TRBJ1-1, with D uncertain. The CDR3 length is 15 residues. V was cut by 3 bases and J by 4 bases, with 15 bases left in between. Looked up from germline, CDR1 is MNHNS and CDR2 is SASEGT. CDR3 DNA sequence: TGTGCCAGCAGTGACAGGACTGCGCTGGGCACTGAAGCTTTCTTT. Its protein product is CASSDRTALGTEAFF.

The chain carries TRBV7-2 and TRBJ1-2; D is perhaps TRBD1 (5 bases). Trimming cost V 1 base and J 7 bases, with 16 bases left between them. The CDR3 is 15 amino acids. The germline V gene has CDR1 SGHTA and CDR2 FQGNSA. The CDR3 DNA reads TGTGCCAGCAGCTTAGATCGGGGCCAAGTGGGTGGCTACACCTTC. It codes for CASSLDRGQVGGYTF. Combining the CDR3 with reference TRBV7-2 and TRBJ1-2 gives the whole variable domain GAGVSQSPSNKVTEKGKDVELRCDPISGHTALYWYRQSLGQGLEFLIYFQGNSAPDKSGLPSDRFSAERTGGSVSTLTIQRTQQEDSAVYLCASSLDRGQVGGYTFGSGTRLTVV.

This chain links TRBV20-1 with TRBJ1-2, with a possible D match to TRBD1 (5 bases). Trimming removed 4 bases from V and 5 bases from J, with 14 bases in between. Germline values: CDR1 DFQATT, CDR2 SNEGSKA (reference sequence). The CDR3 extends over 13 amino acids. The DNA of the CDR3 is TGCAGTGCTACAGAAACAGGACTATATGGCTACACCTTC. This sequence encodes CSATETGLYGYTF.

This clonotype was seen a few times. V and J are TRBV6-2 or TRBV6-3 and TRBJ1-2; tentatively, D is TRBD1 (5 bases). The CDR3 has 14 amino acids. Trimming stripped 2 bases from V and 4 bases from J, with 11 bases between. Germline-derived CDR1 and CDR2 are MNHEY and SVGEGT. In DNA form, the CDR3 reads TGTGCCAGCAGTTACGTGCAGGGCCTCTATGGCTACACCTTC. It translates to CASSYVQGLYGYTF.

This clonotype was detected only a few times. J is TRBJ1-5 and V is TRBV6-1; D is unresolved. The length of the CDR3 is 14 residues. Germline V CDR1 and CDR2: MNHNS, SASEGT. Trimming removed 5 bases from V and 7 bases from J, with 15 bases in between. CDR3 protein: CASSITGLGQPQHF. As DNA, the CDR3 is TGTGCCAGCAGTATAACGGGGTTGGGGCAGCCCCAGCATTTT.

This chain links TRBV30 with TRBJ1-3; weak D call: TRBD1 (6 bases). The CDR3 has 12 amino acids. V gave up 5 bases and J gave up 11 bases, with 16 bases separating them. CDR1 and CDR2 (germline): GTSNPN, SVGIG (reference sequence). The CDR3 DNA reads TGTGCCTGGTCCGGGACAAGCATTCCCATATATTTT. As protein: CAWSGTSIPIYF.

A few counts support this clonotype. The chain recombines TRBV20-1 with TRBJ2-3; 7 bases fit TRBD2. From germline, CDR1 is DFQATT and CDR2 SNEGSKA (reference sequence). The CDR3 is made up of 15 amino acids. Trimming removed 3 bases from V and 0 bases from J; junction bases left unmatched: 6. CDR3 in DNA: TGCAGTGCTAGCGGGAGGAACCCTAGCACAGATACGCAGTATTTT. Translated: CSASGRNPSTDTQYF.

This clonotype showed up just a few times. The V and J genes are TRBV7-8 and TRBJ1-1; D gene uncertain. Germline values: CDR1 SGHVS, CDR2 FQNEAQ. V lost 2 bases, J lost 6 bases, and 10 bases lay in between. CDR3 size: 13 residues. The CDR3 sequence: CASSLYSGSEAFF. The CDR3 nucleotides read TGTGCCAGCAGCTTATACAGCGGTTCTGAAGCTTTCTTT.

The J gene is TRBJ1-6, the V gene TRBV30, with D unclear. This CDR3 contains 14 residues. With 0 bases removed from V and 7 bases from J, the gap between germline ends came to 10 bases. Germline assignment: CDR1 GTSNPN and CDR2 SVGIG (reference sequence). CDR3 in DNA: TGTGCCTGGAGTGTACGTCAAGGGAATTCACCCCTCCACTTT. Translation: CAWSVRQGNSPLHF.

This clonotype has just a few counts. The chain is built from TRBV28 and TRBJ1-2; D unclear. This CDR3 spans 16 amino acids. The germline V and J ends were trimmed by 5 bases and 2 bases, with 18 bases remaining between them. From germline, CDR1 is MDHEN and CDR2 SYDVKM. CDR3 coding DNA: TGTGCCAGCAGTGTGCGGGTATTGGGCAGAAACTATGGCTACACCTTC. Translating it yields CASSVRVLGRNYGYTF.

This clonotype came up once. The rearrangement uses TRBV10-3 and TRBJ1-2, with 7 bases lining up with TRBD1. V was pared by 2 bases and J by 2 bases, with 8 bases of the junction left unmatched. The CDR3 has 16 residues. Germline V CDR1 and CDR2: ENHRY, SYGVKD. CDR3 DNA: TGTGCCATCAGTGAGCCAGGACAAGGGGGCAACTATGGCTACACCTTC. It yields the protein CAISEPGQGGNYGYTF.

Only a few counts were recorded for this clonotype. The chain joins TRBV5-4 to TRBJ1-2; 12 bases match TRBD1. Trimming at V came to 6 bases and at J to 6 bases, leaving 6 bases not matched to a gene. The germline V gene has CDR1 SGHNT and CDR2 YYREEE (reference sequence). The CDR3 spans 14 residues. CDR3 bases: TGTGCCAGCAACGTCGGGACAGGGGGCCATGGCTACACCTTC. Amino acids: CASNVGTGGHGYTF.

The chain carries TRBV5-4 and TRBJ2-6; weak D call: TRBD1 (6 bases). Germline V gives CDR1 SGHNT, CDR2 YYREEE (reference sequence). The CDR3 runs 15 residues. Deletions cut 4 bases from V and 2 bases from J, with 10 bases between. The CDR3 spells CASSGGPAGANVLTF. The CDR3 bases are TGTGCCAGCAGCGGGGGCCCGGCTGGGGCCAACGTCCTGACTTTC.

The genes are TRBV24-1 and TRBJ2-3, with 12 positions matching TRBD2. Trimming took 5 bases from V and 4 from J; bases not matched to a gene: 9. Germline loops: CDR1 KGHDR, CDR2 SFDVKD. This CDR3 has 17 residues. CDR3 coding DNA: TGTGCCACCAGTGGAAGACGACTAGCGGGAGCTGCAGATACGCAGTATTTT. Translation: CATSGRRLAGAADTQYF.

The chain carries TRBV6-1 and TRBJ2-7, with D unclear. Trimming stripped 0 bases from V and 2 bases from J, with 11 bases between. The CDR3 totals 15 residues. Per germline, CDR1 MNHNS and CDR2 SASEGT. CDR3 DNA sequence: TGTGCCAGCAGTGAAGCGGTGGTTCGGGCCTACGAGCAGTACTTC. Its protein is CASSEAVVRAYEQYF.

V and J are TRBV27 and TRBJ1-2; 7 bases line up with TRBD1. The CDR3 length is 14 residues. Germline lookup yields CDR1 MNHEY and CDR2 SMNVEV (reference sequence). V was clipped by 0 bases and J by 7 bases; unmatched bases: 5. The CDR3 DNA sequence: TGTGCCAGCAGTTTATCGCGACAGGGAGGTGGCTACACCTTC. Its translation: CASSLSRQGGGYTF.

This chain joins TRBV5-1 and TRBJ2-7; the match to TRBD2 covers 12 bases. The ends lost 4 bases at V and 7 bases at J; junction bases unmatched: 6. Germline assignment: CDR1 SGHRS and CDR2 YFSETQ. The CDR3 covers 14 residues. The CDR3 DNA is TGCGCCAGCAGCGAAGCTAGCGGGAGGGCTGAGCAGTACTTC. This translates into CASSEASGRAEQYF. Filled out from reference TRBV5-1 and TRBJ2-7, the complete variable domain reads KAGVTQTPRYLIKTRGQQVTLSCSPISGHRSVSWYQQTPGQGLQFLFEYFSETQRNKGNFPGRFSGRQFSNSRSEMNVSTLELGDSALYLCASSEASGRAEQYFGPGTRLTVT.

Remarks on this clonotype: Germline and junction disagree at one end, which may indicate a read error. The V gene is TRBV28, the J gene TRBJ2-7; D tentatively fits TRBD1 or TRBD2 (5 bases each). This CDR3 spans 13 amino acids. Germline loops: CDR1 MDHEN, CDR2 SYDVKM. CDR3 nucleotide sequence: TGTGCCACCTCCCAGGGACGGTCCTCCGAGCAGTACTTC. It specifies CATSQGRSSEQYF.

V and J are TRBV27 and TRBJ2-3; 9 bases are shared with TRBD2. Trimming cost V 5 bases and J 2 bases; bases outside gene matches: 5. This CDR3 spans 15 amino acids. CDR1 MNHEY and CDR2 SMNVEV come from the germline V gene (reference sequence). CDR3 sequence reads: CASSSGRPATDTQYF. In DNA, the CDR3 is TGTGCCAGCAGTAGCGGGAGGCCAGCCACAGATACGCAGTATTTT.

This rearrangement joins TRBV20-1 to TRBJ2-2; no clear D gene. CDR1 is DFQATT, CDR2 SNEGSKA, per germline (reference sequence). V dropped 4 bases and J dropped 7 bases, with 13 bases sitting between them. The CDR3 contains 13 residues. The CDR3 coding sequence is TGCAGTGCTATTGAAAATGGGGTCGGGGAGCTGTTTTTT. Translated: CSAIENGVGELFF.

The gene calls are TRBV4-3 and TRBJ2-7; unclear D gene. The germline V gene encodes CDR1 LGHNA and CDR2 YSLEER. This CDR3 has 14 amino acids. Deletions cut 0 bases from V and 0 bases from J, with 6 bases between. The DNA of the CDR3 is TGCGCCAGCAGCCAAGACGCCCGCTCCTACGAGCAGTACTTC. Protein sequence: CASSQDARSYEQYF.